The 5 T cell receptor beta chains below were found in one sample sequenced in a study. Treg sorting used a CD4+CD25+CD127-/low gate. From the 5' RACE reads, TCRdb called clonotypes with MiXCR, one entry per CDR3 protein. The sample carries 62,000 or so distinct CDR3 sequences, approximately 26% recorded once. Sample: tumor-infiltrating Tregs sorted from the breast tumor. These receptors were collected from a female donor with breast cancer.

Details on this clonotype: Germline is not matched at one junction end, which may reflect a read error. The chain joins TRBV6-1 to TRBJ2-5; D is possibly TRBD1 (6 bases). The CDR3 has 14 amino acids. Germline V CDR1 and CDR2: MNHNS, SASEGT. Here the CDR3 reads CTSSFTGKGETQYF. The CDR3 DNA sequence: TGTACCAGCAGTTTCACAGGGAAGGGAGAGACCCAGTACTTC.

This clonotype was seen ten or more times. The rearrangement links TRBV20-1 to TRBJ1-6; 10 nucleotides line up with TRBD1. V trimming: 8 bases; J trimming: 4 bases; junction bases outside the gene matches: 8. This CDR3 has 15 amino acids. Per the germline V gene, CDR1 is DFQATT and CDR2 is SNEGSKA (reference sequence). CDR3 in amino acids: CSPAGTGDYNSPLHF. CDR3 DNA sequence: TGCAGTCCCGCCGGGACAGGGGATTATAATTCACCCCTCCACTTT.

This clonotype appeared many times. J is TRBJ2-7 and V is TRBV7-2; 7 nucleotides agree with TRBD2. This CDR3 comprises 16 residues. Trimming at V came to 3 bases and at J to 7 bases, leaving 15 bases not matched to a gene. Germline loops: CDR1 SGHTA, CDR2 FQGNSA. The CDR3 DNA follows: TGTGCCAGCAGCTTGGGCGGGAGCCGACGATTTGGGGAGCAGTACTTC. Amino acid sequence: CASSLGGSRRFGEQYF. Complete variable domain (other parts from reference TRBV7-2 and TRBJ2-7): GAGVSQSPSNKVTEKGKDVELRCDPISGHTALYWYRQSLGQGLEFLIYFQGNSAPDKSGLPSDRFSAERTGGSVSTLTIQRTQQEDSAVYLCASSLGGSRRFGEQYFGPGTRLTVT.

This clonotype has at least ten counts. This chain joins TRBV5-5 and TRBJ1-1, with TRBD1 as a possible D gene (5 bases). Germline values: CDR1 SGHKS, CDR2 YYEKEE (reference sequence). V was trimmed by 3 bases and J by 2 bases, leaving 14 bases between them. The CDR3 covers 15 residues. The CDR3 nucleotides read TGTGCCAGCAGCTCGAAGGGGATATTTAACACTGAAGCTTTCTTT. As protein: CASSSKGIFNTEAFF.

This chain joins TRBV5-5 and TRBJ1-2; D gene uncertain. V was clipped by 0 bases and J by 3 bases, with 6 bases between them. The length of the CDR3 is 13 residues. In germline, CDR1 is SGHKS, CDR2 YYEKEE (reference sequence). CDR3 region: CASSLGGDYGYTF. The DNA of the CDR3 is TGTGCCAGCAGCTTGGGGGGTGACTATGGCTACACCTTC.